This is a list of T cell receptor beta chains from one sample in a study of T cell responses to AZD1222 COVID-19 vaccine. The protocol was immunoSEQ multiplex PCR, while the TCRdb copy is restricted to in-frame clones and leaves out a portion. The sample contains about 160,000 clones, approximately 90% of which appear only once. Sample: peripheral blood, taken on day 0 of AZD1222 vaccination. The receptor source for this set is an adult in good health. Both conserved end residues are part of each CDR3. Fields, in order: V gene, J gene, CDR3 protein.

>TRBV7-3|TRBJ2-7
CASSSQTGGEQYF
>TRBV28|TRBJ1-2
CASSLKTPWGYTF
>TRBV7-2|TRBJ2-7
CASSYERGGHEQYF
>TRBV6-5|TRBJ1-6
CASSFAGWSPLHF
>TRBV6-5|TRBJ1-4
CASSNRGSSEKLFF
>TRBV3-1/TRBV3-2|TRBJ2-5
CASSGPGGQETQYF
>TRBV28|TRBJ1-5
CASSPWVGQPQHF
>TRBV30|TRBJ2-1
CAWIYGTSANEQFF
>TRBV18|TRBJ2-5
CASSPPAQETQYF
>TRBV4-1|TRBJ1-2
CASSRGQGPANYGYTF
>TRBV27|TRBJ2-7
CASNSGGADEQYF
>TRBV2|TRBJ2-1
CASSEQYNEQFF
>TRBV2|TRBJ1-1
CASSFRQTNTEAFF
>TRBV4-1|TRBJ1-1
CASSQDRMGSLNTEAFF
>TRBV6-5|TRBJ2-4
CASRPTGGANIQYF
>TRBV28|TRBJ1-2
CASSSQMDRNNYGYTF
>TRBV27|TRBJ1-2
CASRRRAHLYYGYTF
>TRBV9|TRBJ2-1
CASSVVSGGADEQFF
>TRBV4-1|TRBJ2-5
CASSQVAGRETQYF
>TRBV2|TRBJ2-7
CASSDRRLNYEQYF
>TRBV27|TRBJ1-2
CASSGSIRTGHYGYTF
>TRBV7-6|TRBJ2-7
CASSFAPRQDSYEQYF
>TRBV27|TRBJ2-7
CASRKARTGGYEQYF
>TRBV7-9|TRBJ2-1
CASSYRASGVNEQFF
>TRBV27|TRBJ1-1
CASRSGLGGTDTEAFF
>TRBV5-1|TRBJ1-1
CASSVLGEEGTEAFF
>TRBV12-5|TRBJ2-2
CASGTGFNTGELFF
>TRBV4-3|TRBJ1-3
CASSQDPFWGAGNTIYF
>TRBV6-2/TRBV6-3|TRBJ2-5
CASSSPLLLAGGRETQYF
>TRBV7-2|TRBJ1-6
CASSLAGAQGIYNSPLHF
>TRBV11-2|TRBJ1-5
CASSLGSPSVGPQHF
>TRBV21-1|TRBJ1-3
CASSKKPFSGNTIYF
>TRBV7-9|TRBJ1-2
CASSSSDRAHGYTF
>TRBV30|TRBJ1-6
CAWSVAGRSPLHF
>TRBV7-8|TRBJ1-1
CASSPRTSWRGITEAFF
>TRBV7-8|TRBJ1-2
CASGLTGVTGYTF
>TRBV3-1/TRBV3-2|TRBJ1-5
CASSLGQHQPQHF
>TRBV12-2|TRBJ1-2
CASRPRELFYDSYTF
>TRBV30|TRBJ1-6
CAWRNSVPNSPLHF
>TRBV28|TRBJ1-5
CASVGRDQPQHF